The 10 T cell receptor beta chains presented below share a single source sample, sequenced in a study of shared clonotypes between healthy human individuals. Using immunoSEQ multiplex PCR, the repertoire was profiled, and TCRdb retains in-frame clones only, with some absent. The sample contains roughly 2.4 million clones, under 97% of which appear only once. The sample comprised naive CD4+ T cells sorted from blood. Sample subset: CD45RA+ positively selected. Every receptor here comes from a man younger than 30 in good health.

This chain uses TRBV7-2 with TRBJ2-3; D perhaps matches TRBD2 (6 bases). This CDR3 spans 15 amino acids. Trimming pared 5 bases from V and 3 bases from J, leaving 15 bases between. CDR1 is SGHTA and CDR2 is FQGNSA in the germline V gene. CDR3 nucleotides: TGTGCCAGCAGCCGGATGCGGGGCGTAACAGATACGCAGTATTTT. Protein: CASSRMRGVTDTQYF.

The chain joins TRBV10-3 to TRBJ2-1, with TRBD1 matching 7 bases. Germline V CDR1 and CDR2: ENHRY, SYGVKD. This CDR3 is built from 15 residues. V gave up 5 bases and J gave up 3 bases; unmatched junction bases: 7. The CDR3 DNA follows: TGTGCCATCAGTCCTCCGGGACAGAACTACAATGAGCAGTTCTTC. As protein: CAISPPGQNYNEQFF.

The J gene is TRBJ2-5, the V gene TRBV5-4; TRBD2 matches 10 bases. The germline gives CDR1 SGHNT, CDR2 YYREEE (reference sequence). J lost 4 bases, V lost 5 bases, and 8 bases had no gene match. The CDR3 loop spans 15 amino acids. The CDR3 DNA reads TGTGCCAGCAGTATAAGCGGGGGGGCCCGAGAGACCCAGTACTTC. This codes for CASSISGGARETQYF.

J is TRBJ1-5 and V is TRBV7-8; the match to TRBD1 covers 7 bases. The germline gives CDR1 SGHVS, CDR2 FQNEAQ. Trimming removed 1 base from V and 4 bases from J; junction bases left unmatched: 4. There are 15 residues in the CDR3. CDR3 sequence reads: CASSLGTGINQPQHF. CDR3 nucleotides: TGTGCCAGCAGCTTAGGGACAGGAATAAATCAGCCCCAGCATTTT. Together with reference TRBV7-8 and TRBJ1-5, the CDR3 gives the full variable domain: GAGVSQSPRYKVAKRGQDVALRCDPISGHVSLFWYQQALGQGPEFLTYFQNEAQLDKSGLPSDRFFAERPEGSVSTLKIQRTQQEDSAVYLCASSLGTGINQPQHFGDGTRLSIL.

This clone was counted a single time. The CDR3 here is CASSFRRLMNTEAFF. Written as DNA, the CDR3 is TGTGCCAGCAGCTTTAGACGGCTCATGAACACTGAAGCTTTCTTT. The V call is TRBV5-6, the J call TRBJ1-1, with D uncertain. The germline CDR1 and CDR2 sequences are SGHDT and YYEEEE. V was clipped by 2 bases and J by 0 bases, with 11 bases between them. The CDR3 is 15 residues long.

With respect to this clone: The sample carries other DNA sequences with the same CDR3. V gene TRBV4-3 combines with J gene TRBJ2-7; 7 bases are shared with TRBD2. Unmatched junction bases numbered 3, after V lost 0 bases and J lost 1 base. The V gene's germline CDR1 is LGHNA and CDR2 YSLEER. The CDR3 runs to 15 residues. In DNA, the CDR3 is TGCGCCAGCAGCCAAGACCCGGGGGGATCCTACGAGCAGTACTTC. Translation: CASSQDPGGSYEQYF.

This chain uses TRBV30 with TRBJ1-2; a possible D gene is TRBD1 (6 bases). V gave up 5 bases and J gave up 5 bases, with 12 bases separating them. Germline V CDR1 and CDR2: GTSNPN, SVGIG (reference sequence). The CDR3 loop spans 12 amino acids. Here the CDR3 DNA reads TGTGCCTGGGCTTACAGGGAGTATGGCTACACCTTC. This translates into CAWAYREYGYTF.

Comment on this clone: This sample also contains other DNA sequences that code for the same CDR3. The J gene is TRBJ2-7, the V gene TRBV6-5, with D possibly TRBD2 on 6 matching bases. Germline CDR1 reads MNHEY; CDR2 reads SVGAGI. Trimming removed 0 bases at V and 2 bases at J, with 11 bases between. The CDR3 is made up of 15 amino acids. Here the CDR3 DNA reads TGTGCCAGCAGTTACTCCCGGAGGGGCGCCTACGAGCAGTACTTC. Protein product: CASSYSRRGAYEQYF.

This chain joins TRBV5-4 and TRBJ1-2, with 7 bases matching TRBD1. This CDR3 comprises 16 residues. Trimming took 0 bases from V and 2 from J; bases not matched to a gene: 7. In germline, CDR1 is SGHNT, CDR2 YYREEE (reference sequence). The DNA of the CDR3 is TGTGCCAGCAGCTTGGCGTCAGGGGGTCTCAACTATGGCTACACCTTC. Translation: CASSLASGGLNYGYTF.

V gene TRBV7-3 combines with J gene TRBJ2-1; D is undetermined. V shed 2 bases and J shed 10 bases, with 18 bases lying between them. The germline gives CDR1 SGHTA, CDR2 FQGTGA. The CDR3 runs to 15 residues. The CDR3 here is CASSLEPSLKEEQFF. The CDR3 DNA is TGTGCCAGCAGCTTAGAACCCTCTCTAAAGGAAGAGCAGTTCTTC. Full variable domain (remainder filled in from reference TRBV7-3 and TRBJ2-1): GAGVSQTPSNKVTEKGKYVELRCDPISGHTALYWYRQSLGQGPEFLIYFQGTGAADDSGLPNDRFFAVRPEGSVSTLKIQRTERGDSAVYLCASSLEPSLKEEQFFGPGTRLTVL.